These 7 T cell receptor beta chains share one sample of origin, sequenced in a study of molecular identifiers for immune sequencing clone quantification. TCRdb re-called the PCR reads with MiXCR, one entry per CDR3 protein. The sample consists of about 640,000 distinct CDR3 sequences, around 20% of them appearing once. The specimen sequenced was naive CD8+ T cells from blood, with Jurkat cell RNA spiked in. Subset in this sample: FACS-sorted CD8+CD4-CCR7+CD45RA+ naive T cells. These TCRs come from a human donor in good health. Some libraries in this study had Jurkat cell RNA spiked in.

As for this clonotype: Being one base from a much bigger clone, this may be a read error. The chain couples TRBV28 to TRBJ2-7; D gene ambiguous. Trimming removed 4 bases from V and 1 base from J, with 17 bases in between. CDR1 and CDR2 (germline): MDHEN, SYDVKM. The CDR3 runs to 16 residues. CDR3 residues: CASSSMGSAKSYEQYF. The CDR3 DNA sequence: TGTGCCAGCAGTTCAATGGGATCAGCCAAATCCTACGAGCAGTACTTC.

This clonotype was detected only a few times. This chain connects TRBV20-1 to TRBJ2-7, with D possibly TRBD2 on 7 matching bases. This CDR3 region has 14 residues. Germline lookup yields CDR1 DFQATT and CDR2 SNEGSKA (reference sequence). V shed 6 bases and J shed 0 bases, with 15 bases lying between them. The CDR3 protein is CSATTGGRSYEQYF. CDR3 nucleotides: TGCAGTGCCACAACCGGGGGGCGCTCCTACGAGCAGTACTTC.

This clonotype was picked up many times. The chain links TRBV20-1 to TRBJ2-3; D is undetermined. V lost 1 base and J 1 base, leaving 12 bases between the germline ends. Per the germline V gene, CDR1 is DFQATT and CDR2 is SNEGSKA (reference sequence). CDR3 length: 15 residues. In nucleotides, the CDR3 is TGCAGTGCTAGAGTACCTACTGAGGGCACAGATACGCAGTATTTT. Encoded protein: CSARVPTEGTDTQYF.

The sample holds a few counts of this clonotype. The gene calls are TRBV11-2 and TRBJ1-5; TRBD1 agrees at 9 bases. V lost 4 bases, J lost 7 bases, and 8 bases stayed unmatched. CDR1 and CDR2 from the germline V gene are SGHAT and FQNNGV. The CDR3 is made up of 15 amino acids. This CDR3 is CASSSRDRARQPQHF. The CDR3 DNA follows: TGTGCCAGCAGCTCAAGGGACAGGGCACGCCAGCCCCAGCATTTT.

This clonotype was found many times. The chain links TRBV2 to TRBJ2-3; TRBD2 agrees at 11 bases. CDR3 size: 16 residues. CDR1 and CDR2 from the germline V gene are SNHLY and FYNNEI. With V trimmed by 4 bases and J by 6 bases, 9 bases remained unmatched. The DNA for the CDR3 is TGTGCCAGCAGTGGGACACTAGCGGGAGTCAGGGATACGCAGTATTTT. Protein sequence: CASSGTLAGVRDTQYF.

This clonotype was counted many times. CDR3 DNA sequence: TGTGCCAGCAGCCAATCCAGTAAGGGGACAGAACCAAGCCTCTGGTCCTACAATGAGCAGTTCTTC. Protein sequence: CASSQSSKGTEPSLWSYNEQFF. The chain is built from TRBV14 and TRBJ2-1; 7 bases fit TRBD1. The CDR3 covers 22 residues. Germline lookup yields CDR1 SGHDN and CDR2 FVKESK. V was clipped by 2 bases and J by 1 base; unmatched bases: 23.

This clonotype was counted many times. J is TRBJ2-5 and V is TRBV11-2; 11 nucleotides line up with TRBD1. Germline V CDR1 and CDR2: SGHAT, FQNNGV. V was pared by 5 bases and J by 6 bases, with 2 bases of the junction left unmatched. The CDR3 runs to 13 residues. For the CDR3, the DNA is TGTGCCAGCAGCCGGACAGGGGGCCAGACCCAGTACTTC. Its protein is CASSRTGGQTQYF.